The rows below give T cell receptor beta chains drawn from one sample of a study of identical twins. TCRdb ran MiXCR on the 5' RACE reads and lists one entry per CDR3 protein. Here the sample spans 1.5 million to 2 million distinct CDR3 sequences, roughly a third being singletons. The sequencing input was cord blood. The receptors come from a newborn girl in good health. Each CDR3 is given without its conserved first and last residue. D genes are given only for firm matches.

V,D,CDR3
TRBV6-1,TRBD1,ASSPGTGGERNTEAF
TRBV29-1,NA,SVAARQNYGYT
TRBV6-1,TRBD1,ASSQGARGANVLT
TRBV6-5,NA,ASSRVVRNEQF
TRBV27,NA,ASSSAAGPRGNYEQY
TRBV27,TRBD2,ASSKPSGGVSCNEQY
TRBV18,NA,ASSPDGSYQPQH
TRBV2,NA,ASSAPRSTGTAGDEQF
TRBV20-1,NA,SASWGDEQY
TRBV10-3,TRBD2,AISERASGLRGNEQF
TRBV20-1,TRBD2,SARAGAINEQF
TRBV28,NA,ASTETNQPQH
TRBV15,NA,ATSRARTEETQY
TRBV11-2,TRBD1,ASSLRTGVMNTEAF
TRBV9,NA,ASSVAAGSMNTEAF
TRBV7-9,NA,ASSLVAGRIYEQY
TRBV7-2,TRBD2,ASSASSGSLYEQY
TRBV10-3,NA,AISGTDAAAQH
TRBV6-6,NA,ASKKDRRSPSTDAQY
TRBV28,NA,ASSLFTRADISNQPQH
TRBV30,TRBD2,AWSVRGVLSNEQF
TRBV20-1,NA,SAPRKETEAF
TRBV5-4,TRBD2,ASRFRLADPYNEQF
TRBV29-1,TRBD1,SVPLRGGTEAF
TRBV7-9,TRBD2,ARLAAYNEQY
TRBV20-1,TRBD1,SARDRDRQF
TRBV5-1,NA,ASGLGGRTHTDTQY
TRBV20-1,NA,SVPTDPGYNEQF
TRBV20-1,TRBD1,SARDLRGTGDGYT
TRBV7-9,NA,ASSPSYETQY
TRBV10-2,TRBD1,ASSEPWTGGPNYGYT
TRBV29-1,TRBD2,SVIPGLAPDTQY
TRBV6-1,NA,ASSEEVQGGNQPQH
TRBV20-1,TRBD2,SAPPFGRRTYEQY
TRBV4-2,TRBD2,ASSQYSGGPDTQY
TRBV10-3,NA,AISERATNEKLF
TRBV27,NA,ASSFGGRSGKNIQY
TRBV7-9,NA,ASTFSGAGELF
TRBV25-1,TRBD1,ASSDPDRLDTGELF
TRBV11-2,NA,ASSPRGVGAKNIQY
TRBV20-1,NA,SARDQAAYNEQF
TRBV12-3/TRBV12-4,NA,ASSLNGQLLLNYGCT
TRBV28,NA,ASSPQGDAEAF
TRBV3-1,TRBD2,ASSHPSGRLETQY
TRBV28,TRBD2,ATEGLAGEGQY
TRBV2,NA,ASRDAGSSYNEQY
TRBV18,NA,ASSPDVGTYGYT
TRBV4-1,NA,ASSQVPGSYNEQF
TRBV20-1,NA,SASDVAWESYEQY
TRBV5-1,TRBD2,ASSLDPSGTLNEQF
TRBV4-1,NA,ASSPGHISYNEQF
TRBV4-1,TRBD1,ASSQRGQQRTNEKLF
TRBV7-2,TRBD2,ASSAAGVEQY
TRBV5-6,TRBD2,ASSNMRAGGPNEQY
TRBV2,NA,ASRSRGGKSPLH
TRBV4-2,NA,ASSPRWRGYNEQF
TRBV7-9,TRBD1,ASSLTVRDRGPYEQF
TRBV7-6,NA,ASSFYNNYGYT